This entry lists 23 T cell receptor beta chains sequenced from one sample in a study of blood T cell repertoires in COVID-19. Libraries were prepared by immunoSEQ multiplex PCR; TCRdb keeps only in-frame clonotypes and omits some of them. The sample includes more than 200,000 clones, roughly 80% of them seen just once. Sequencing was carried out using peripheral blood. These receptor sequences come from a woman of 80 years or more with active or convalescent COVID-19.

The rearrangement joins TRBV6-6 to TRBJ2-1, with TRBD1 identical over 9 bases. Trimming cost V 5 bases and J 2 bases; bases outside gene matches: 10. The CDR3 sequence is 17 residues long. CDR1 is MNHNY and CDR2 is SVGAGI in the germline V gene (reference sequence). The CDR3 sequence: CASSPPPGQGPYNEQFF. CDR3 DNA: TGTGCCAGCAGTCCCCCCCCCGGACAGGGGCCCTACAATGAGCAGTTCTTC.

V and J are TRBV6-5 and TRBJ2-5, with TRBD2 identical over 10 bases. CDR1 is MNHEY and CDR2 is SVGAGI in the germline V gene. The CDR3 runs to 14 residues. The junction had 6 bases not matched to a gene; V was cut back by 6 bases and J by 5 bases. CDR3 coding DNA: TGTGCCAGCAGCGGACTAGCGGCCCGGGAGACCCAGTACTTC. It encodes CASSGLAARETQYF.

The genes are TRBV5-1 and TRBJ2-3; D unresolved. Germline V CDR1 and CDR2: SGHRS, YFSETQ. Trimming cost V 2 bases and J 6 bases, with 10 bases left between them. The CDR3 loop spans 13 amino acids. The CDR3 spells CASSLLSPDTQYF. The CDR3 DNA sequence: TGCGCCAGCAGCTTACTATCCCCCGATACGCAGTATTTT.

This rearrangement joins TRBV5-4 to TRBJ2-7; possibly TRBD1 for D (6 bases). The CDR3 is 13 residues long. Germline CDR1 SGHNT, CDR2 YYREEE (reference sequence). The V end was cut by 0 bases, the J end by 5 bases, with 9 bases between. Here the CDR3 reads CASSLARQDEQYF. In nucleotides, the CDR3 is TGTGCCAGCAGCTTGGCCCGACAGGACGAGCAGTACTTC.

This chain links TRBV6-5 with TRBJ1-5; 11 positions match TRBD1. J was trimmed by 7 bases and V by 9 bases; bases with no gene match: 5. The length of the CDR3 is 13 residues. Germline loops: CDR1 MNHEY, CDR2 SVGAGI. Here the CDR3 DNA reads TGTGCCAGTACTCGGACAGGGGGCCAGCCCCAGCATTTT. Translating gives CASTRTGGQPQHF.

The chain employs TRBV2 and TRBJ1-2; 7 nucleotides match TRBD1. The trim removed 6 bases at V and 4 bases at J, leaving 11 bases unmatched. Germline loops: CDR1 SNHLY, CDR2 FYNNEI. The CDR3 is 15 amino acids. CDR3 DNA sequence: TGTGCCAGCAGGGCGGAGCGCGCAGGGGGCTATGGCTACACCTTC. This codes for CASRAERAGGYGYTF.

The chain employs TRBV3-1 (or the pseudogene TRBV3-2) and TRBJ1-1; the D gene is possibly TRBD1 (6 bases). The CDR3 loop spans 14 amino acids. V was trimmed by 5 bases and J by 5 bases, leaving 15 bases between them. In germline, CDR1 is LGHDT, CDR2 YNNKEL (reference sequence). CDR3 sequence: CASSTRIQGTEAFF. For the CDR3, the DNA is TGTGCCAGCAGCACACGAATACAGGGAACTGAAGCTTTCTTT.

The DNA of the CDR3 is TGTGCCTGTCGCGGGGTTCTTTCCTACAATGAGCAGTTCTTC. Protein: CACRGVLSYNEQFF. This rearrangement joins TRBV28 to TRBJ2-1; possibly TRBD2 for D (6 bases). Looked up from germline, CDR1 is MDHEN and CDR2 is SYDVKM. This CDR3 is built from 14 residues. Deletions cut 11 bases from V and 1 base from J, with 15 bases between.

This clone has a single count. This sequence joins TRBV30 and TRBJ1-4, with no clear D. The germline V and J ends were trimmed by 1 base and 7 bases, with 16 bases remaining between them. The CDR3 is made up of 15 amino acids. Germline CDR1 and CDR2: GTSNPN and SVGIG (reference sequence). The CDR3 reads CAWSAPGGNGEKLFF. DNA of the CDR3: TGTGCCTGGAGTGCACCGGGAGGGAACGGTGAAAAACTGTTTTTT.

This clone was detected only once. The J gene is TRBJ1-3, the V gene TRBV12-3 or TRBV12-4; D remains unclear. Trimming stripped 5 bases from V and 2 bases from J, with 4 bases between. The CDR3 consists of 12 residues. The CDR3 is CASSNTGNTIYF. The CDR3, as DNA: TGTGCCAGCAGTAACACTGGAAACACCATATATTTT.

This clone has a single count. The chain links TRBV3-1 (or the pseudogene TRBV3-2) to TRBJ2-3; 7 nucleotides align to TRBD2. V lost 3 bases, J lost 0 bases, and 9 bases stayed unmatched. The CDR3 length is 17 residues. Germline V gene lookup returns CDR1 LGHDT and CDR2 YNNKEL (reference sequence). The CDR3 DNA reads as TGTGCCAGCAGCCACATGGTGGGTAGCGGGAGCACAGATACGCAGTATTTT. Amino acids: CASSHMVGSGSTDTQYF.

The CDR3 DNA sequence: TGTGCCAGCAGCCAAGATTGGGCATCTTTGAATGAGCAGTTCTTC. Amino acid sequence: CASSQDWASLNEQFF. The genes are TRBV3-1 (or the pseudogene TRBV3-2) and TRBJ2-1, with unresolved D. CDR1 and CDR2 (germline): LGHDT, YNNKEL (reference sequence). Trimming left V 0 bases short and J 7 bases short, with 13 bases between. The CDR3 loop spans 15 amino acids.

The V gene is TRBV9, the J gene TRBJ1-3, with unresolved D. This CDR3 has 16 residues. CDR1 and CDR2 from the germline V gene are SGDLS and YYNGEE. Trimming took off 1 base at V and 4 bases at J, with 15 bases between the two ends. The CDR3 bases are TGTGCCAGCAGCGTACGGCCCACTCGGGGAGGAAACACCATATATTTT. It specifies CASSVRPTRGGNTIYF.

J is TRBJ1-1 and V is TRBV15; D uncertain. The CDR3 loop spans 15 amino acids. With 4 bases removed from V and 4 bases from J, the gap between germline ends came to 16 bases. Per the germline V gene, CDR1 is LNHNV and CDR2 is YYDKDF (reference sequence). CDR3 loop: CATSITRGSITEAFF. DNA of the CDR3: TGTGCCACCAGCATCACACGAGGGAGTATCACTGAAGCTTTCTTT. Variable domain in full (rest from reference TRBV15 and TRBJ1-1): DAMVIQNPRYQVTQFGKPVTLSCSQTLNHNVMYWYQQKSSQAPKLLFHYYDKDFNNEADTPDNFQSRRPNTSFCFLDIRSPGLGDTAMYLCATSITRGSITEAFFGQGTRLTVV.

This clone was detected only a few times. CDR3 amino acids: CSVGGVGVINYGYTF. The CDR3 coding sequence is TGCAGCGTTGGGGGCGTTGGCGTAATTAACTATGGCTACACCTTC. V is TRBV29-1 and J is TRBJ1-2; possibly TRBD1 for D (5 bases). CDR3 length: 15 residues. V gave up 4 bases and J gave up 1 base, with 16 bases separating them. From germline, CDR1 is SQVTM and CDR2 ANQGSEA.

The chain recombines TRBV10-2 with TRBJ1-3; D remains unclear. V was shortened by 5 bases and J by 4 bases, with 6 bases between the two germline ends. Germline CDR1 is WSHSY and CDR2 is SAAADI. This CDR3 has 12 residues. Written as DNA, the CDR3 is TGCGCCAGCAGTCCCAGGGGAAACACCATATATTTT. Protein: CASSPRGNTIYF.

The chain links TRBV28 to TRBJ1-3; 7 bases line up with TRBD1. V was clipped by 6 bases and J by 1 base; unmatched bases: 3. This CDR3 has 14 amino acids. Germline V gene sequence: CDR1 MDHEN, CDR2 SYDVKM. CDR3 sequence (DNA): TGTGCCAGCAGCACGACAGGGTCTGGAAACACCATATATTTT. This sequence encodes CASSTTGSGNTIYF.

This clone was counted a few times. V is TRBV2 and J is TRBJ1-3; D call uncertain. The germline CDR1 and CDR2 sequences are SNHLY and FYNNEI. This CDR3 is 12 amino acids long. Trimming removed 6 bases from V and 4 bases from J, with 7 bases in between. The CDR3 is CASSTQGNTIYF. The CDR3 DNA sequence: TGTGCCAGCAGCACCCAGGGAAACACCATATATTTT.

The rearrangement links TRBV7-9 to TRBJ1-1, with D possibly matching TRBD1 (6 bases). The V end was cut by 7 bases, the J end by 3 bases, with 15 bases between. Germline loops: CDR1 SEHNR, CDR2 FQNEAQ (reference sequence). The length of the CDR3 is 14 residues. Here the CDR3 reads CASNQQGLDTEAFF. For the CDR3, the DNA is TGTGCCAGCAACCAACAGGGTTTGGACACTGAAGCTTTCTTT.

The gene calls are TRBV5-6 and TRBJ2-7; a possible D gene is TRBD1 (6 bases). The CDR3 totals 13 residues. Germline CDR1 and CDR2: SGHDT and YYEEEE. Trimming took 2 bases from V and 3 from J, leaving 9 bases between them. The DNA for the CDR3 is TGTGCCAGCAGCTTACAGGGTAGCTACGAGCAGTACTTC. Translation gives CASSLQGSYEQYF.

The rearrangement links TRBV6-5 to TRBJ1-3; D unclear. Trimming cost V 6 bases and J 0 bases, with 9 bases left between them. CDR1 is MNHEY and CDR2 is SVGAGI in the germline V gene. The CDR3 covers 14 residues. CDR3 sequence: CASREIPSGNTIYF. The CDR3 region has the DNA TGTGCCAGCAGAGAGATACCCTCTGGAAACACCATATATTTT.

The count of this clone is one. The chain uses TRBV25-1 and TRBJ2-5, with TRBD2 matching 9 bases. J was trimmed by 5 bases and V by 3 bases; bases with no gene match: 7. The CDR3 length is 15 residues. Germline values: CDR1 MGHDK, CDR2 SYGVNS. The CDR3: CASSDGSGRHETQYF. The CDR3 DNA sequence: TGTGCCAGCAGTGACGGTAGCGGGAGACATGAGACCCAGTACTTC. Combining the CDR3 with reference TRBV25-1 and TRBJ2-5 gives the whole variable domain EADIYQTPRYLVIGTGKKITLECSQTMGHDKMYWYQQDPGMELHLIHYSYGVNSTEKGDLSSESTVSRIRTEHFPLTLESARPSHTSQYLCASSDGSGRHETQYFGPGTRLLVL.

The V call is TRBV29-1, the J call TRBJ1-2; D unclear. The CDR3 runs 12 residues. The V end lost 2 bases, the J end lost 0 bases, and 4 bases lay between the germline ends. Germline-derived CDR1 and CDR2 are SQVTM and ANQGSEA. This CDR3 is CSVEPANYGYTF. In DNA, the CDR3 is TGCAGCGTTGAACCAGCTAACTATGGCTACACCTTC.